Following are 17 T cell receptor beta chains from one sample sequenced in a study of regulatory T cells in long-lasting Graves disease. With iRepertoire HTBI primers and Arm-PCR of CDR3 regions, TCR beta libraries were built. One entry per CDR3 protein, called by TCRdb with MiXCR from the multiplex PCR reads. This table has 300,000 to 400,000 distinct CDR3 sequences, more than 15% appearing once. The time point here: newly diagnosed GD, antithyroid drugs for less than 3 months. TCR sequences were obtained from RNA taken from PBMCs. Source: peripheral blood mononuclear cells (PBMCs), taken at new diagnosis, from a patient treated with antithyroid drugs. The receptor set was obtained from a female donor with Graves disease.

The rearrangement uses TRBV2 and TRBJ2-7; 12 bases match TRBD2. Germline CDR1 reads SNHLY; CDR2 reads FYNNEI. The J segment lost 7 bases and the V segment lost 6 bases, leaving 10 bases of the junction unmatched. CDR3 length equals 15 residues. CDR3 in amino acids: CASRTSGSSYNEQYF. CDR3 coding DNA: TGTGCCAGCAGGACTAGCGGGAGTTCCTACAATGAGCAGTACTTC. The variable domain in full, completed from reference TRBV2 and TRBJ2-7, reads EPEVTQTPSHQVTQMGQEVILRCVPISNHLYFYWYRQILGQKVEFLVSFYNNEISEKSEIFDDQFSVERPDGSNFTLKIRSTKLEDSAMYFCASRTSGSSYNEQYFGPGTRLTVT.

The sample holds a few counts of this clonotype. V gene TRBV5-4 combines with J gene TRBJ1-1, with 8 bases aligning to TRBD1. Germline V gives CDR1 SGHNT, CDR2 YYREEE (reference sequence). Trimming at V came to 4 bases and at J to 5 bases, leaving 7 bases not matched to a gene. The CDR3 runs to 14 residues. The CDR3 region is CASSPDRAETEAFF. The CDR3 coding sequence is TGTGCCAGCAGCCCGGACAGGGCTGAGACTGAAGCTTTCTTT.

In this sample, this clonotype turned up many times. This rearrangement joins TRBV20-1 to TRBJ2-7; D is unresolved. CDR3 length equals 14 residues. V gave up 1 base and J gave up 7 bases, with 17 bases separating them. Germline CDR1 is DFQATT and CDR2 is SNEGSKA (reference sequence). The CDR3 DNA is TGCAGTGCTAGAGCGGAATCCACCTCAGGAGAGCAGTACTTC. It codes for CSARAESTSGEQYF.

This clonotype was found many times. Here the CDR3 reads CSARRREGYGYTF. CDR3 DNA sequence: TGCAGTGCGAGAAGACGTGAGGGCTATGGCTACACCTTC. The genes are TRBV20-1 and TRBJ1-2; D is uncertain. Germline values: CDR1 DFQATT, CDR2 SNEGSKA (reference sequence). Trimming stripped 6 bases from V and 4 bases from J, with 15 bases between. The CDR3 length is 13 residues.

This clonotype was detected ten times or more. The chain carries TRBV27 and TRBJ2-7; 14 positions match TRBD2. CDR1 and CDR2 from the germline V gene are MNHEY and SMNVEV (reference sequence). CDR3 length: 19 residues. J gave up 2 bases and V 5 bases, and 14 bases lay outside the gene matches. DNA of the CDR3: TGTGCCAGCAGTCTACTTCCCGGGACTAGCGGGAGTCTGACCTACGAGCAGTACTTC. As protein: CASSLLPGTSGSLTYEQYF.

This clonotype was found many times. The chain combines TRBV10-2 with TRBJ2-7; D might be TRBD1 (6 bases). CDR1 is WSHSY and CDR2 is SAAADI in the germline V gene. Trimming left V 4 bases short and J 2 bases short, with 12 bases between. This CDR3 region has 14 residues. DNA of the CDR3: TGCGCCAGCAGTGGTGGACAGTCCGCCTACGAGCAGTACTTC. Its protein product is CASSGGQSAYEQYF.

This clonotype was seen a few times. The chain is built from TRBV7-9 and TRBJ2-7, with D unresolved. Deletions cut 4 bases from V and 0 bases from J, with 10 bases between. The germline V gene encodes CDR1 SEHNR and CDR2 FQNEAQ (reference sequence). This CDR3 contains 14 residues. The CDR3 nucleotides are TGTGCCAGCAGCTCAAGCACGCTCTCCTACGAGCAGTACTTC. It is translated as CASSSSTLSYEQYF.

This clonotype appeared a few times. A read error is likely, as this CDR3 ends without the conserved phenylalanine or tryptophan. V is TRBV7-2 and J is TRBJ2-2; D is ambiguous. The germline V and J ends were trimmed by 8 bases and 7 bases, with 17 bases remaining between them. The CDR3 contains 14 residues. Germline CDR1 SGHTA, CDR2 FQGNSA. The CDR3 loop is CASLSRRFIGELFS. The CDR3 DNA sequence: TGTGCCAGCCTCTCCCGAAGGTTTATCGGGGAGCTGTTTTCT.

Points on this clonotype: A much larger clone differs by one base, so this may be a read error. The conserved final phenylalanine or tryptophan is absent from the CDR3, which likely points to a read error. The rearrangement links TRBV5-1 to TRBJ2-1, with 10 bases lining up with TRBD2. Germline lookup yields CDR1 SGHRS and CDR2 YFSETQ. The CDR3 runs 15 residues. The ends lost 3 bases at V and 8 bases at J; junction bases unmatched: 8. CDR3 sequence: CASSSPSGSSYEQFY. CDR3 sequence (DNA): TGCGCCAGCAGCTCCCCTAGCGGGAGTTCATATGAGCAGTTCTAC.

This clonotype has ten or more counts. The chain couples TRBV29-1 to TRBJ2-5, with a possible D match to TRBD2 (7 bases). The germline V and J ends were trimmed by 5 bases and 5 bases, with 15 bases remaining between them. The CDR3 runs to 13 residues. Germline V gene lookup returns CDR1 SQVTM and CDR2 ANQGSEA. The chain's CDR3 is CSVKRGGGETQYF. CDR3 in DNA: TGCAGCGTTAAGAGAGGGGGAGGGGAGACCCAGTACTTC.

For this clonotype: One junction end disagrees with the germline gene, perhaps due to a read error. This sequence joins TRBV7-2 and TRBJ2-5; 7 nucleotides align to TRBD1. The CDR3 extends over 16 amino acids. The germline V gene has CDR1 SGHTA and CDR2 FQGNSA. CDR3 sequence reads: CASSSSGVGQRETQYF. The CDR3 DNA follows: TGTGCCAGCAGCTCCTCGGGCGTGGGACAGAGAGAGACCCAGTACTTT.

This clonotype has ten or more counts. V is TRBV12-3 or TRBV12-4 and J is TRBJ1-5, with no clear D. The germline V and J ends were trimmed by 5 bases and 4 bases, with 9 bases remaining between them. This CDR3 has 13 amino acids. The CDR3 bases are TGTGCCAGCAGTCCAACCCTAAATCAGCCCCAGCATTTT. Translating it yields CASSPTLNQPQHF.

This clonotype was seen ten or more times. The chain combines TRBV11-3 with TRBJ2-3, with 9 positions matching TRBD1. There are 16 residues in the CDR3. The V gene's germline CDR1 is SGHNT and CDR2 YENEEA. The V segment lost 5 bases and the J segment 0 bases; nucleotides outside the gene matches: 6. The CDR3 region has the DNA TGTGCCAGCAGCCGATGGACAGGGGAAAGCACAGATACGCAGTATTTT. Amino acid sequence: CASSRWTGESTDTQYF.

This rearrangement joins TRBV5-1 to TRBJ2-5; TRBD2 matches at 11 bases. Germline loops: CDR1 SGHRS, CDR2 YFSETQ. CDR3 length equals 17 residues. V was clipped by 0 bases and J by 7 bases; unmatched bases: 11. The CDR3 sequence is CASSLELAGAPGWTQYF. The CDR3 DNA sequence: TGCGCCAGCAGCTTGGAACTAGCGGGAGCGCCAGGATGGACCCAGTACTTC.

This clonotype showed up just a few times. A read error may explain this, as a much larger clone is one base away. V and J are TRBV3-1 and TRBJ2-3; a weak D match, TRBD2 (5 bases). The V gene lost 0 bases and the J gene lost 6 bases, with 16 bases spanning the gap. CDR1 and CDR2 from the germline V gene are LGHDT and YNNKEL (reference sequence). The CDR3 is 16 residues long. This CDR3 reads CASSQERPEDTDTQYF. The CDR3 DNA reads TGTGCCAGCAGCCAAGAGAGGCCGGAGGATACGGATACGCAGTATTTT.

This rearrangement joins TRBV7-2 to TRBJ2-7; the match to TRBD2 covers 8 bases. The germline V gene encodes CDR1 SGHTA and CDR2 FQGNSA. The CDR3 totals 15 residues. The trim removed 6 bases at V and 2 bases at J, leaving 9 bases unmatched. The chain's CDR3 is CASRPSGGAAYEQYF. The CDR3 bases are TGTGCCAGCAGACCGTCGGGGGGGGCCGCCTACGAGCAGTACTTC.

This clonotype was found a few times. The V and J genes are TRBV19 and TRBJ2-2; the D gene is possibly TRBD2 (6 bases). The ends were cut back, 11 bases at V and 5 bases at J, with 18 bases in the middle. CDR1 and CDR2 (germline): LNHDA, SQIVND (reference sequence). This CDR3 spans 14 amino acids. DNA of the CDR3: TGTGCCGCTAGCGAGTCAGGGCATACCGGGGAGCTGTTTTTT. Translation: CAASESGHTGELFF.